The T cell receptor beta chain described here comes from a study of blood T cell repertoires in COVID-19. About the study: Specimens from acute and convalescent COVID-19 originated in the United States, Italy and Spain. From T cells, B-cell-depleted T cells, or PBMCs came the material, which was cDNA or gDNA.

Original handling: For nucleated cells, counts were estimated from reference gene primer amplification. The method was immunoSEQ multiplex PCR; TCRdb's version includes in-frame clones alone and lacks a portion of them. V, J and clone size derive from that table, while D and trimming were established from the DNA sequence. Of 120,000 to 150,000 clones in the sample, roughly 87% are singletons; the top ten hold over 0.85%. Germline-derived CDR1 and CDR2 are MNHNS and SASEGT. The CDR3 loop spans 14 amino acids. V gave up 2 bases and J gave up 1 base, with 8 bases separating them. The source of this sequence is a woman aged 50 to 60 with acute or convalescent COVID-19. The rearrangement uses TRBV6-1 and TRBJ1-2, with unresolved D. Input material: peripheral blood. Here the CDR3 reads CASSEYFGNYGYTF. CDR3 bases: TGTGCCAGCAGTGAATACTTCGGTAACTATGGCTACACCTTC.